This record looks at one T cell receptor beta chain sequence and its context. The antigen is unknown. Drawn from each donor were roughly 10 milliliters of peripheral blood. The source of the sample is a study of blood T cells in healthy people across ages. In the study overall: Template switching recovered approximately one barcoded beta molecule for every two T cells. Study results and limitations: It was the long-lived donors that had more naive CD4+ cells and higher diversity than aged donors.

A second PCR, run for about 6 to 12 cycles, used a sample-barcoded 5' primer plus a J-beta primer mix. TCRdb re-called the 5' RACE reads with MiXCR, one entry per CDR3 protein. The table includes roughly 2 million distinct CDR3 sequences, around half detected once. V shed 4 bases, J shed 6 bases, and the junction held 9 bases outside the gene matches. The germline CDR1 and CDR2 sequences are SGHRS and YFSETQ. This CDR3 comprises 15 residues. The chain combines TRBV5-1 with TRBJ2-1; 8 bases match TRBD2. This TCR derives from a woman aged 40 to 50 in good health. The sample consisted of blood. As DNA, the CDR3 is TGCGCCAGCAGCCCGGGGGCGGGGGGCGGCAATGAGCAGTTCTTC. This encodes CASSPGAGGGNEQFF.